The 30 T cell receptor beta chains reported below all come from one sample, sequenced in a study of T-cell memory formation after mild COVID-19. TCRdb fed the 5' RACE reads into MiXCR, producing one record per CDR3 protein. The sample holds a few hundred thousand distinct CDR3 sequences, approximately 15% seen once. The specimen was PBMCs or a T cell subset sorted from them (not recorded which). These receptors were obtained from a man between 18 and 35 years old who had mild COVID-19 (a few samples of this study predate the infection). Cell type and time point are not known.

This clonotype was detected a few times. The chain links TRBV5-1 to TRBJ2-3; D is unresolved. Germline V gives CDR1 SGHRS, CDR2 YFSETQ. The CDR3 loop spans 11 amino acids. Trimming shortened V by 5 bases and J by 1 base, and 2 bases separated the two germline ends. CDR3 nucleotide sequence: TGCGCCAGCAGACGCACAGATACGCAGTATTTT. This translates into CASRRTDTQYF.

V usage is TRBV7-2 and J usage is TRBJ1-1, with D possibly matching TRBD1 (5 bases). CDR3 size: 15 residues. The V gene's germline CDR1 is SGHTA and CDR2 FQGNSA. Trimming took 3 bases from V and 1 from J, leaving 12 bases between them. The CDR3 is CASSFLTGWNTEAFF. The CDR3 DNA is TGTGCCAGCAGCTTCTTAACAGGTTGGAACACTGAAGCTTTCTTT.

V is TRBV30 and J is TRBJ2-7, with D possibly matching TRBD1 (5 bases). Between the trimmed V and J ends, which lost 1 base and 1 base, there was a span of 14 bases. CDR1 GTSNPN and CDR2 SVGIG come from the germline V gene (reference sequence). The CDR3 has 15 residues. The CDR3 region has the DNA TGTGCCTGGAGTGACCGGACAACGAAATCCTACGAGCAGTACTTC. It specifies CAWSDRTTKSYEQYF. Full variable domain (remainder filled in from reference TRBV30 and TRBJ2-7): SQTIHQWPATLVQPVGSPLSLECTVEGTSNPNLYWYRQAAGRGLQLLFYSVGIGQISSEVPQNLSASRPQDRQFILSSKKLLLSDSGFYLCAWSDRTTKSYEQYFGPGTRLTVT.

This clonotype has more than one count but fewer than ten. The CDR3 loop is CASSFSAGEDEKLFF. DNA for the CDR3: TGTGCCAGCAGCTTTTCAGCGGGGGAGGATGAAAAACTGTTTTTT. This rearrangement joins TRBV7-9 to TRBJ1-4, with a possible D match to TRBD1 (5 bases). Germline V lookup: CDR1 SEHNR, CDR2 FQNEAQ (reference sequence). The CDR3 runs 15 residues. Trimming took off 3 bases at V and 6 bases at J, with 14 bases between the two ends.

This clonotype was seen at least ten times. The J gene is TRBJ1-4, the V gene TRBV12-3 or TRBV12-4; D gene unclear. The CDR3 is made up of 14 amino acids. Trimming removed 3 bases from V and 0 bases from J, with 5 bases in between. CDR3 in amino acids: CASSFTATNEKLFF. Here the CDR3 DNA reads TGTGCCAGCAGTTTTACCGCAACTAATGAAAAACTGTTTTTT.

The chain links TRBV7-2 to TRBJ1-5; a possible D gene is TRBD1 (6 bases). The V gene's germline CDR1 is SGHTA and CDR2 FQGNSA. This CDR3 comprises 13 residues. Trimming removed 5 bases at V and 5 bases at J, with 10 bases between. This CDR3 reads CASSRTVDQPQHF. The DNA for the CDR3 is TGTGCCAGCAGCCGGACAGTTGATCAGCCCCAGCATTTT.

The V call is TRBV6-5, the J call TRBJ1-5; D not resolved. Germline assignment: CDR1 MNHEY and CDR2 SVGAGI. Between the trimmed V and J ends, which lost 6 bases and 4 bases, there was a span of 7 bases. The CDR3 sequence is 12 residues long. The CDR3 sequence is CASREGNQPQHF. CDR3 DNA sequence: TGTGCCAGCAGAGAGGGAAATCAGCCCCAGCATTTT.

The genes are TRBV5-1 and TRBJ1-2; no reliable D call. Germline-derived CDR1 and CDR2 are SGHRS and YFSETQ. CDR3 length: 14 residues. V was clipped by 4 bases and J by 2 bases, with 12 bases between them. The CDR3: CASSAVSVNYGYTF. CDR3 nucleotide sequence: TGCGCCAGCAGCGCCGTGTCGGTCAACTATGGCTACACCTTC.

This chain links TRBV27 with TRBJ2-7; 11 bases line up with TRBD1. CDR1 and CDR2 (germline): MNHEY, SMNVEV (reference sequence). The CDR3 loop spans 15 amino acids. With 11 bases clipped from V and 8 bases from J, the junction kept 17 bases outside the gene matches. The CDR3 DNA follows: TGTGCCGTGACCGGGCGGCGGACAGGGGGCGCAAAGCAGTACTTC. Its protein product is CAVTGRRTGGAKQYF.

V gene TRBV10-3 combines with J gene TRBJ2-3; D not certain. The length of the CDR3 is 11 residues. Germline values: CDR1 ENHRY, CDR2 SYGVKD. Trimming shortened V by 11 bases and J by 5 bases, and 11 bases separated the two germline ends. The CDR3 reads CASASEDTQYF. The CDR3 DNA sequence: TGTGCCTCCGCCTCGGAAGATACGCAGTATTTT.

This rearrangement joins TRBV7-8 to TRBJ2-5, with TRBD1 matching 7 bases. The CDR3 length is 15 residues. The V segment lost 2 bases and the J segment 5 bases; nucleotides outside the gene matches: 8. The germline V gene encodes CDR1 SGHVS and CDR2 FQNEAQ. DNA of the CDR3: TGTGCCAGCAGCTTAAAACAGGGGAATAGGGAGACCCAGTACTTC. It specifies CASSLKQGNRETQYF. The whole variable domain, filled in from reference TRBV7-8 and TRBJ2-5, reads GAGVSQSPRYKVAKRGQDVALRCDPISGHVSLFWYQQALGQGPEFLTYFQNEAQLDKSGLPSDRFFAERPEGSVSTLKIQRTQQEDSAVYLCASSLKQGNRETQYFGPGTRLLVL.

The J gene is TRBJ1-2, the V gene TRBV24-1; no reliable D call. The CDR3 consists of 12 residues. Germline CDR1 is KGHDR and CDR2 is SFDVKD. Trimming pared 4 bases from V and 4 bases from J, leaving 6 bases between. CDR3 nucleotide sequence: TGTGCCACCAGTGAATCGGGCTATGGCTACACCTTC. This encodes CATSESGYGYTF.

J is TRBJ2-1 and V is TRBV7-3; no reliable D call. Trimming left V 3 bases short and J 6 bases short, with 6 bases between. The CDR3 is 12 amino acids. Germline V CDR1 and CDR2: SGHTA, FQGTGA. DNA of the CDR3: TGTGCCAGCAGCTTCGTCCCCAATGAGCAGTTCTTC. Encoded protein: CASSFVPNEQFF. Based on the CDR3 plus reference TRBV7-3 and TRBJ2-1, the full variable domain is GAGVSQTPSNKVTEKGKYVELRCDPISGHTALYWYRQSLGQGPEFLIYFQGTGAADDSGLPNDRFFAVRPEGSVSTLKIQRTERGDSAVYLCASSFVPNEQFFGPGTRLTVL.

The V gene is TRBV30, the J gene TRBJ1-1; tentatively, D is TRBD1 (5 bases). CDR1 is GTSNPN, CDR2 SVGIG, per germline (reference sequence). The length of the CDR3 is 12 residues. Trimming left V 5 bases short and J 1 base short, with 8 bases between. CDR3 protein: CAWGQSNTEAFF. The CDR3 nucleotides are TGTGCCTGGGGACAATCGAACACTGAAGCTTTCTTT.

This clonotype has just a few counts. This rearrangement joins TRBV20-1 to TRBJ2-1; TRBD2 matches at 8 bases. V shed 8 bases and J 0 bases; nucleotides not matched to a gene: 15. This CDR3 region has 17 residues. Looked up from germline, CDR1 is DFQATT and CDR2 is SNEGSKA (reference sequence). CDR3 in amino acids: CSSGRAGGISSYNEQFF. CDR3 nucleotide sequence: TGCAGTTCGGGTAGGGCGGGGGGAATAAGCTCCTACAATGAGCAGTTCTTC.

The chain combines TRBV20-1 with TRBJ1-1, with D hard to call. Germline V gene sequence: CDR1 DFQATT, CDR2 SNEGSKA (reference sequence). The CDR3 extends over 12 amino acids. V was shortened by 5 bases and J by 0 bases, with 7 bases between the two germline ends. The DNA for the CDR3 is TGCAGTGCTGATCGGATGAACACTGAAGCTTTCTTT. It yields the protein CSADRMNTEAFF.

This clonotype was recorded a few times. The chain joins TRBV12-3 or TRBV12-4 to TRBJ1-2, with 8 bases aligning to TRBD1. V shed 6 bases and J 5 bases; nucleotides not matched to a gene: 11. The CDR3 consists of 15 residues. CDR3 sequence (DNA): TGTGCCAGCAGCCGCCGACGACAGGGGAAATATGGCTACACCTTC. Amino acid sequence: CASSRRRQGKYGYTF.

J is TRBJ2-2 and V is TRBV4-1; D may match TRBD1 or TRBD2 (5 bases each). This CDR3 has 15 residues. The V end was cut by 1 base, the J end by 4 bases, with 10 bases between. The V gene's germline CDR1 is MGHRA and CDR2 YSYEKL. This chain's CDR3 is CASSQGGSGTGELFF. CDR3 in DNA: TGCGCCAGCAGCCAAGGGGGGTCGGGCACCGGGGAGCTGTTTTTT.

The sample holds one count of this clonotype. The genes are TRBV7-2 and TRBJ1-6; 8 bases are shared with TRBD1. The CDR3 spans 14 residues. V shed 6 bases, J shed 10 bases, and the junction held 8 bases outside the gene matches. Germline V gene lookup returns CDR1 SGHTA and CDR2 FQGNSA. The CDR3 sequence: CASRPTGDYSPLHF. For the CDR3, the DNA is TGTGCCAGCAGACCGACAGGGGACTACTCACCCCTCCACTTT.

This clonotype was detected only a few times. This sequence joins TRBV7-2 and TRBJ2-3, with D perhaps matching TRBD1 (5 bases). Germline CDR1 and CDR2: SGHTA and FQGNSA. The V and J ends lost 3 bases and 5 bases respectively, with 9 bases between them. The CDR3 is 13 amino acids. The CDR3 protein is CASSFGAGDTQYF. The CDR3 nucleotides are TGTGCCAGCAGCTTTGGGGCTGGAGATACGCAGTATTTT.

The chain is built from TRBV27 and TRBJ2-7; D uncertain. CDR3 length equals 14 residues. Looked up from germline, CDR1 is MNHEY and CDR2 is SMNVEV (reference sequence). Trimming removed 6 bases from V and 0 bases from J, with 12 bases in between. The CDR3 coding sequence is TGTGCCAGCAGGGGGAATTATAACTCCTACGAGCAGTACGTC. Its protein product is CASRGNYNSYEQYV.

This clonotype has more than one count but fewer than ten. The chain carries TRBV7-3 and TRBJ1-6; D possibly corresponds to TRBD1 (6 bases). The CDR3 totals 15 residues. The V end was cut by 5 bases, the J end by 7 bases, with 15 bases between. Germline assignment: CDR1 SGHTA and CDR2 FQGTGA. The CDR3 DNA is TGTGCCAGCAGCGCCTCGGGGCAGGGGAATTCACCCCTCCACTTT. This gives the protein CASSASGQGNSPLHF.

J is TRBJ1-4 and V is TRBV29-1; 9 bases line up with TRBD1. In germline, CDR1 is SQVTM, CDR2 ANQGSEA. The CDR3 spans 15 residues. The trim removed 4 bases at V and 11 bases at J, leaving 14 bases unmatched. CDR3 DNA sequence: TGCAGCGTTGCCCAGGAAGGGACAGGGTCGCTCAAACTGTTTTTT. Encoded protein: CSVAQEGTGSLKLFF.

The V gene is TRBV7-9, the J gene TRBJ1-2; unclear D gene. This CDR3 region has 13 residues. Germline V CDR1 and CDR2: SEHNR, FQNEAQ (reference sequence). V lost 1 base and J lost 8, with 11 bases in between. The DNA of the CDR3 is TGTGCCAGCAGCTTAGGCGGCCTTCCAGGCTACACCTTC. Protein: CASSLGGLPGYTF.

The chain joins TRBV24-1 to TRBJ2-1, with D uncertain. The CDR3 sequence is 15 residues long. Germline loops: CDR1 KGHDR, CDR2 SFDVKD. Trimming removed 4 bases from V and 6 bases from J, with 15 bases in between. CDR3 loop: CATSDLPNLGNEQFF. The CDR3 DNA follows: TGTGCCACCAGTGACTTGCCAAATTTAGGCAATGAGCAGTTCTTC.

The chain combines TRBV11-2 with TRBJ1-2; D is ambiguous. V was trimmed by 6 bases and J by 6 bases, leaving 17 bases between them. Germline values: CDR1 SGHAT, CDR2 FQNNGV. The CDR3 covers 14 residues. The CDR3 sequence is CASSYRAEPNGYTF. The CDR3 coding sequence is TGTGCCAGCAGTTATCGGGCCGAACCCAATGGCTACACCTTC.

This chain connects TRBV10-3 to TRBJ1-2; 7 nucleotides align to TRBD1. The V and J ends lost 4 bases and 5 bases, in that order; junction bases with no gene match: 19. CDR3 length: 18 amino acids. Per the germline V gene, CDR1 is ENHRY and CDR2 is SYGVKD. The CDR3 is CAISVVPGQPPPSYGYTF. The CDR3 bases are TGTGCCATCAGTGTTGTACCGGGACAGCCTCCTCCATCTTATGGCTACACCTTC.

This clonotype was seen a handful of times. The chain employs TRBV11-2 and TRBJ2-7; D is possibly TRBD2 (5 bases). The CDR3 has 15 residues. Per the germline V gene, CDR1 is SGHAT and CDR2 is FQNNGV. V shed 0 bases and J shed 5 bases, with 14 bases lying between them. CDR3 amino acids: CASSLDAPRGHEQYF. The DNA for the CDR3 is TGTGCCAGCAGCTTAGATGCCCCACGGGGTCACGAGCAGTACTTC.

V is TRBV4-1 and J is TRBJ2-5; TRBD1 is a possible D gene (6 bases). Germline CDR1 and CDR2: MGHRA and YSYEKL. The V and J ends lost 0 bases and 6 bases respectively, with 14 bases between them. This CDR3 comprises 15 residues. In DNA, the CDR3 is TGCGCCAGCAGCCAAGAGAGGGGGACCAGCCAGACCCAGTACTTC. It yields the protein CASSQERGTSQTQYF.

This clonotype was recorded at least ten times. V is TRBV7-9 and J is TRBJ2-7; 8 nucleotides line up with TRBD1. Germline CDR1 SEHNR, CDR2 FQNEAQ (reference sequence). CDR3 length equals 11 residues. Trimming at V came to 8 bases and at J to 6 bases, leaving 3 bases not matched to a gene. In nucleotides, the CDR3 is TGTGCCAGCCAAACAGGGGGCGAGCAGTACTTC. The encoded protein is CASQTGGEQYF.